Included here is one TCR beta chain sequence, with context. Each TRB amplification used roughly 220-550 ng of genomic DNA from blood. The data were obtained in a study of T and B cells in COVID-19 patients. In the study overall: Peripheral blood came from COVID-19 patients with active infection or after recovery.

TRB rearrangements were amplified by multiplex PCR with BIOMED2 TRB-A/B primers. TCRdb reprocessed the multiplex PCR reads via MiXCR and lists one record per CDR3 protein. The sample has approximately 15,000 distinct CDR3 sequences; roughly 31% are singletons. The CDR3 has 14 residues. V lost 7 bases to trimming and J lost 4 bases; unmatched junction nucleotides: 6. The sample taken for sequencing was blood. This clonotype was obtained from a human donor who had recovered from COVID-19. V and J are TRBV12-3 or TRBV12-4 and TRBJ1-2; 10 bases map to TRBD1. CDR3 amino acids: CASTAGQGIYGYTF. CDR3 coding DNA: TGTGCCAGCACCGCGGGACAGGGGATCTATGGCTACACCTTC.